This T cell receptor beta chain was obtained from a study of Ad26.COV2.S vaccination and SARS-CoV-2 variants. Study results and limitations: Assessments of TCR breadth and depth may have underestimated the total T cell responses.

J was trimmed by 4 bases and V by 1 base; bases with no gene match: 12. The germline CDR1 and CDR2 sequences are MGHRA and YSYEKL. This CDR3 comprises 18 residues. As for this clone: As yet, its antigen is unknown.

The assay was immunoSEQ multiplex PCR, and TCRdb's table has in-frame clones only and misses some. Found here are 350,000 to 450,000 clones, about 90% of them singletons; the top ten hold 3.9%. This chain links TRBV4-1 with TRBJ2-1; TRBD2 matches 8 bases. The sequence derives from a human donor who had recovered from COVID-19. Specimen: peripheral blood, collected after recovery from COVID-19. DNA of the CDR3: TGCGCCAGCAGCCAAGGACCGCTGGGTAGCGGGGCTTACAATGAGCAGTTCTTC. Its protein is CASSQGPLGSGAYNEQFF.